The next 14 T cell receptor beta chains were all read from a single sample in a study of cytomegalovirus exposure and HLA in healthy donors. A multiplex PCR was run with 60 Vbeta primers and 13 Jbeta primers. Only in-frame clones appear in the TCRdb table, and some are missing; sequencing was by immunoSEQ multiplex PCR. The sample carries over 100,000 clones, roughly three quarters recorded once. Specimen: PBMCs. The receptors derive from a woman in her forties or fifties in good health and CMV-seropositive.

The chain links TRBV9 to TRBJ2-3, with TRBD2 matching over 11 bases. V shed 7 bases, J shed 2 bases, and the junction held 6 bases outside the gene matches. The CDR3 runs 15 residues. Germline lookup yields CDR1 SGDLS and CDR2 YYNGEE. As DNA, the CDR3 is TGTGCCAGCCGGCTGGGACTAGCGGACACAGATACGCAGTATTTT. Translated, it gives CASRLGLADTDTQYF.

The V and J genes are TRBV7-9 and TRBJ2-3; D is uncertain. The ends were cut back, 5 bases at V and 2 bases at J, with 14 bases in the middle. Germline lookup yields CDR1 SEHNR and CDR2 FQNEAQ (reference sequence). This CDR3 has 15 amino acids. The CDR3 loop is CASSPFGGNTDTQYF. The CDR3 DNA follows: TGTGCCAGCAGCCCCTTTGGCGGAAACACAGATACGCAGTATTTT.

The chain combines TRBV19 with TRBJ1-4; tentative D call: TRBD1 (6 bases). V was clipped by 7 bases and J by 5 bases, with 17 bases between them. The CDR3 extends over 15 amino acids. Germline CDR1 reads LNHDA; CDR2 reads SQIVND (reference sequence). CDR3: CASTPGRTANEKLFF. The CDR3 DNA reads as TGTGCCAGTACCCCCGGGCGGACAGCCAATGAAAAACTGTTTTTT.

V usage is TRBV7-3 and J usage is TRBJ2-5; D is perhaps TRBD1 (6 bases). CDR3 length: 13 residues. Germline-derived CDR1 and CDR2 are SGHTA and FQGTGA. Trimming stripped 1 base from V and 3 bases from J, with 6 bases between. CDR3 protein: CASSLNREETQYF. For the CDR3, the DNA is TGTGCCAGCAGCTTAAACAGGGAAGAGACCCAGTACTTC.

This clone ranks as medium-sized. The chain links TRBV5-4 to TRBJ2-1, with TRBD1 identical over 8 bases. The junction had 14 bases not matched to a gene; V was cut back by 6 bases and J by 6 bases. Germline V gene sequence: CDR1 SGHNT, CDR2 YYREEE (reference sequence). This CDR3 is built from 16 residues. The CDR3 sequence is CASTSSSVQGGNEQFF. As DNA, the CDR3 is TGTGCCAGCACCTCGTCCTCGGTACAGGGGGGCAATGAGCAGTTCTTC.

J is TRBJ2-2 and V is TRBV19, with 15 bases that match TRBD2. V shed 6 bases and J 2 bases; nucleotides not matched to a gene: 10. Germline CDR1 and CDR2: LNHDA and SQIVND (reference sequence). The CDR3 totals 19 residues. The CDR3 DNA reads as TGTGCCAGTAGGGGGGGACTAGCGGGAGGTTTATTCAACACCGGGGAGCTGTTTTTT. Translated: CASRGGLAGGLFNTGELFF.

V is TRBV18 and J is TRBJ2-7; D is uncertain. V was clipped by 3 bases and J by 2 bases, with 11 bases between them. The germline gives CDR1 KGHSH, CDR2 LQKENI. The CDR3 contains 14 residues. The CDR3 region is CASSPLGGAYEQYF. The CDR3, as DNA: TGTGCCAGCTCACCCCTCGGCGGAGCCTACGAGCAGTACTTC.

This chain connects TRBV7-6 to TRBJ2-7, with 8 bases aligning to TRBD1. This CDR3 has 13 residues. The V gene end was trimmed by 3 bases and the J gene end by 3 bases; junction bases not matched to a gene: 1. Germline-derived CDR1 and CDR2 are SGHVS and FNYEAQ. The CDR3 is CASSLGTGYEQYF. The CDR3 DNA follows: TGTGCCAGCAGCTTGGGGACAGGCTACGAGCAGTACTTC.

This chain uses TRBV10-3 with TRBJ2-1; 7 bases are a match to TRBD2. The CDR3 is 13 residues long. Germline V CDR1 and CDR2: ENHRY, SYGVKD. After removal of 6 bases from V and 8 bases from J, the junction contained 7 bases not matched to a gene. The CDR3 here is CAIRGLPTDEQFF. In DNA, the CDR3 is TGTGCCATCAGGGGACTACCCACGGATGAGCAGTTCTTC.

V gene TRBV27 combines with J gene TRBJ2-5, with 8 bases matching TRBD2. The assigned J gene may be wrong: the sequence end matches TRBJ2-7 better. CDR3 length: 15 amino acids. Per the germline V gene, CDR1 is MNHEY and CDR2 is SMNVEV (reference sequence). The CDR3 DNA reads as TGTGCCAGCAGTTTATACCCCGGGGGGGCCTACGAGCAGTACTTC. Its translation: CASSLYPGGAYEQYF.

This sequence joins TRBV7-8 and TRBJ1-6; TRBD1 is a possible D gene (6 bases). In germline, CDR1 is SGHVS, CDR2 FQNEAQ. V lost 3 bases and J lost 4, with 10 bases in between. The CDR3 contains 15 residues. The CDR3 DNA sequence: TGTGCCAGCAGCTTGTGGACAGAGTATAATTCACCCCTCCACTTT. Translating it yields CASSLWTEYNSPLHF.

CDR3 sequence (DNA): TGTGCCAGCAGCTTACAGGGCTCGGGGTATGGCTACACCTTC. This gives the protein CASSLQGSGYGYTF. The chain uses TRBV5-8 and TRBJ1-2; a weak D match, TRBD1 (6 bases). Germline-derived CDR1 and CDR2 are SGHTS and YDEGEE. The CDR3 sequence is 14 residues long. V lost 2 bases and J lost 5, with 13 bases in between.

The chain uses TRBV18 and TRBJ2-1; D might be TRBD2 (7 bases). The CDR3 is made up of 16 amino acids. V was cut by 3 bases and J by 8 bases, with 20 bases left in between. Looked up from germline, CDR1 is KGHSH and CDR2 is LQKENI. DNA for the CDR3: TGTGCCAGCTCACCTTTCGGGGGGCCTCTGGCGGATGAGCAGTTCTTC. It is translated as CASSPFGGPLADEQFF. The variable domain in full, with the rest retrieved from reference TRBV18 and TRBJ2-1, is NAGVMQNPRHLVRRRGQEARLRCSPMKGHSHVYWYRQLPEEGLKFMVYLQKENIIDESGMPKERFSAEFPKEGPSILRIQQVVRGDSAAYFCASSPFGGPLADEQFFGPGTRLTVL.

This rearrangement joins TRBV7-6 to TRBJ2-2, with no clear D. This CDR3 has 17 residues. CDR1 and CDR2 (germline): SGHVS, FNYEAQ. Trimming cost V 5 bases and J 0 bases, with 16 bases left between them. CDR3 sequence (DNA): TGTGCCAGCAGCCAAATGATAGCCGCCCCGAACACCGGGGAGCTGTTTTTT. Protein sequence: CASSQMIAAPNTGELFF.